Listed below are T cell receptor beta chains from one sample, sequenced in a study of shared clonotypes between healthy human individuals. The repertoire was sequenced with immunoSEQ multiplex PCR; TCRdb's copy has only in-frame clones and lacks some. The table lists about 2.3 million clones, approximately 95% of them singletons. The sequenced sample consisted of naive CD4+ T cells from PBMCs. These receptors all stem from a man between 18 and 29 years old in good health. Some clones in this sample may be carry-over from other donors' samples. The CDR3 runs from the conserved cysteine through the conserved F or W. A D gene is named only where the DNA matches it firmly. Expanded clones are given a class, and other clones once, few, many or no size at all.

J gene | clone size | V gene | D gene | CDR3 protein | CDR3 DNA
TRBJ2-3 | NA | TRBV10-2 | NA | CASSGQFSTDTQYF | TGCGCCAGCAGTGGACAGTTCAGCACAGATACGCAGTATTTT
TRBJ1-1 | NA | TRBV5-6 | NA | CASSPGQGSRTEAFF | TGTGCCAGCAGCCCCGGGCAGGGGAGTAGGACTGAAGCTTTCTTT
TRBJ1-3 | NA | TRBV28 | NA | CASSSEHSGNTIYF | TGTGCCAGCTCCTCGGAGCACTCTGGAAACACCATATATTTT
TRBJ2-5 | NA | TRBV28 | TRBD2 | CASSARGGETQYF | TGTGCCAGCAGTGCCCGGGGGGGCGAGACCCAGTACTTC
TRBJ2-4 | NA | TRBV7-2 | NA | CASTPEAKNIQYF | TGTGCCAGCACCCCCGAGGCCAAAAACATTCAGTACTTC
TRBJ2-5 | once | TRBV28 | NA | CASSLPGMGGETQYF | TGTGCCAGCAGTTTACCGGGTATGGGGGGAGAGACCCAGTACTTC
TRBJ2-1 | NA | TRBV7-3 | TRBD1 | CASSLDRLNEQFF | TGTGCCAGCAGCTTGGACAGGCTCAATGAGCAGTTCTTC
TRBJ1-1 | NA | TRBV19 | TRBD1 | CASSSRQGGNTEAFF | TGTGCCAGTAGTTCCCGACAGGGGGGGAACACTGAAGCTTTCTTT
TRBJ2-2 | NA | TRBV5-1 | TRBD2 | CASSYLAGATGELFF | TGCGCCAGCAGCTACCTAGCGGGAGCTACCGGGGAGCTGTTTTTT
TRBJ2-2 | NA | TRBV7-3 | TRBD1 | CASSSPQGARVNGTGELFF | TGTGCCAGCAGCTCCCCGCAGGGGGCGAGGGTGAATGGCACCGGGGAGCTGTTTTTT
TRBJ2-5 | NA | TRBV2 | TRBD1 | CASSGDRYQETQYF | TGTGCCAGCAGTGGGGACAGGTACCAAGAGACCCAGTACTTC
TRBJ2-1 | NA | TRBV5-6 | NA | CASSLAEEFYNEQFF | TGTGCCAGCAGCTTGGCCGAGGAGTTTTACAATGAGCAGTTCTTC
TRBJ2-5 | once | TRBV28 | NA | CASSSPPGLQETQYF | TGTGCCAGCAGTTCCCCCCCCGGGTTACAAGAGACCCAGTACTTC
TRBJ2-1 | NA | TRBV11-2 | NA | CASSLVVSYNEQFF | TGTGCCAGCAGCTTAGTAGTCTCGTACAATGAGCAGTTCTTC
TRBJ1-3 | NA | TRBV28 | TRBD1 | CASRPTGRGNTIYF | TGTGCCAGCAGACCGACAGGGAGAGGAAACACCATATATTTT
TRBJ1-1 | NA | TRBV6-1 | NA | CASHLGGINTEAFF | TGTGCCAGCCATCTCGGGGGGATTAACACTGAAGCTTTCTTT
TRBJ1-5 | NA | TRBV7-2 | TRBD1 | CASSLVGTGVSQPQHF | TGTGCCAGCAGCCTAGTAGGGACAGGGGTGAGTCAGCCCCAGCATTTT
TRBJ2-7 | NA | TRBV5-1 | TRBD1 | CASSRGQALGEQYF | TGCGCCAGCAGCCGGGGACAGGCTTTGGGGGAGCAGTACTTC